These T cell receptor beta chains were read from a single sample in a study of blood T cell repertoires in COVID-19. The assay was immunoSEQ multiplex PCR, and TCRdb's table has in-frame clones only and misses some. The profile covers 130,000 or so clones, with roughly 88% appearing a single time and 1.5% taken by the ten largest. Sequencing was carried out using peripheral blood. The receptors were gathered from a woman aged 55-70 years with acute or convalescent COVID-19. CDR3s include the opening cysteine and the closing phenylalanine or tryptophan. D genes are given only for firm matches. Only some rows state a clone size, as once, few, many or a class for expanded clones.

clone_size cdr3_length d_call j_call v_call cdr3_nt cdr3_aa
NA 15 TRBD1 TRBJ1-4 TRBV19 TGTGCCAGTAGTCTCCAGGGACAGACTAATGAAAAACTGTTTTTT CASSLQGQTNEKLFF
once 16 TRBD1 TRBJ1-3 TRBV5-6 TGTGCCAGCAGCGTCCGGGACAGGACCTCTGGAAACACCATATATTTT CASSVRDRTSGNTIYF
once 14 TRBD1 TRBJ2-5 TRBV19 TGTGCCAGTAGTATAGGGGGACAGTCGGAGACCCAGTACTTC CASSIGGQSETQYF
NA 17 TRBD1 TRBJ2-1 TRBV5-5 TGTGCCAGCAGCTCTCAGGGGGCCCCATTCTCCTACAATGAGCAGTTCTTC CASSSQGAPFSYNEQFF
NA 12 NA TRBJ1-2 TRBV7-9 TGTGCCAGCAGCCTGACGGGATATGGCTACACCTTC CASSLTGYGYTF
NA 11 NA TRBJ1-2 TRBV6-5 TGTGCCAGCAGCGAGGGCCATGGCTACACCTTC CASSEGHGYTF
NA 16 NA TRBJ1-5 TRBV30 TGTGCCTGGAGTGTACTCGGTCCTAATAGCAATCAGCCCCAGCATTTT CAWSVLGPNSNQPQHF
once 13 TRBD1 TRBJ2-2 TRBV29-1 TGCAGCGTTAGGGGACAGGGGACCGGGGAGCTGTTTTTT CSVRGQGTGELFF
NA 12 NA TRBJ2-3 TRBV12-5 TGTGCTAGTGGTTTGTCGGGAGATACGCAGTATTTT CASGLSGDTQYF
NA 13 NA TRBJ1-2 TRBV27 TGTGCCAGCAGTTTAAAAGGGGGCTATGGCTACACCTTC CASSLKGGYGYTF
once 14 TRBD1 TRBJ2-7 TRBV28 TGTGCCAGCAGCCCCGGGACAGGGATCTACGAGCAGTACTTC CASSPGTGIYEQYF
NA 15 NA TRBJ1-4 TRBV7-2 TGTGCCAGCAGCTTAGACCCGGGGAAGGTTGAAAAACTGTTTTTT CASSLDPGKVEKLFF
NA 18 NA TRBJ2-7 TRBV4-1 TGCGCCAGCAGCCAAGATCTTCAGGGGACGCAGGTGATCTACGAGCAGTACTTC CASSQDLQGTQVIYEQYF
NA 15 TRBD1 TRBJ1-5 TRBV4-1 TGCGCCAGCAGCCACGCGACAGGGATGACTCAGCCCCAGCATTTT CASSHATGMTQPQHF
NA 15 TRBD1 TRBJ1-2 TRBV18 TGTGCCAGCTCCCTTACACAGGGGGCAGAGGTTGGCTACACCTTC CASSLTQGAEVGYTF